One and the same sample provided the 22 T cell receptor beta chains below, sequenced in a study of blood T cell repertoires in COVID-19 (TCRdb year 2020). Receptor amplification or capture employed the immunoSEQ multiplex PCR assay. Held by TCRdb, this immuneACCESS table contains in-frame sequences only and omits some clones. Under half of the omission traces to an unresolved V gene where checked; the cause of the rest is unknown. The sample yields roughly 200,000 clones; about 95% were counted once. About 0.76% of the sample is taken by the ten largest. The specimen was peripheral blood. These TCRs come from a man between 25 and 39 years old with COVID-19, enrolled during active disease.

The rearrangement uses TRBV5-1 and TRBJ1-2, with a tentative D call TRBD1 (5 bases). The CDR3 length is 13 residues. V lost 0 bases to trimming and J lost 3 bases, with 6 bases between them. CDR1 is SGHRS and CDR2 is YFSETQ in the germline V gene. The CDR3 DNA reads as TGCGCCAGCAGCTTGGCCAGGGACTATGGCTACACCTTC. This gives the protein CASSLARDYGYTF.

The rearrangement uses TRBV12-5 and TRBJ2-2, with unresolved D. The germline gives CDR1 LGHNT, CDR2 FRNRAP. CDR3 length equals 11 residues. V was shortened by 6 bases and J by 8 bases, with 7 bases between the two germline ends. CDR3: CASGISGELFF. The CDR3 nucleotides read TGTGCTAGTGGAATCTCGGGGGAGCTGTTTTTT.

The chain links TRBV5-1 to TRBJ1-1, with 8 bases identical to TRBD1. This CDR3 has 15 residues. V dropped 4 bases and J dropped 0; count of bases not matched to a gene: 5. Germline lookup yields CDR1 SGHRS and CDR2 YFSETQ. The DNA of the CDR3 is TGCGCCAGCAGCAAAGGACAGGGACTGAACACTGAAGCTTTCTTT. Translation: CASSKGQGLNTEAFF. Full variable domain (remainder filled in from reference TRBV5-1 and TRBJ1-1): KAGVTQTPRYLIKTRGQQVTLSCSPISGHRSVSWYQQTPGQGLQFLFEYFSETQRNKGNFPGRFSGRQFSNSRSEMNVSTLELGDSALYLCASSKGQGLNTEAFFGQGTRLTVV.

The chain combines TRBV27 with TRBJ2-5; D call uncertain. Germline lookup yields CDR1 MNHEY and CDR2 SMNVEV (reference sequence). CDR3 size: 15 residues. V dropped 0 bases and J dropped 1 base, with 9 bases sitting between them. The CDR3: CASSLSGPAQETQYF. The CDR3 region has the DNA TGTGCCAGCAGTTTATCCGGTCCTGCCCAAGAGACCCAGTACTTC.

Comments on this clone: An end of the junction differs from the germline gene, which may be a read error. DNA for the CDR3: TGCGCCAGCAGCTGGGGTGCGGACAGTGAAAGGATCTTT. Amino acid sequence: CASSWGADSERIF. The chain combines TRBV5-1 with TRBJ1-1; D might be TRBD1 (6 bases). This CDR3 has 13 amino acids. CDR1 is SGHRS, CDR2 YFSETQ, per germline.

The chain uses TRBV12-3 or TRBV12-4 and TRBJ2-2, with D hard to call. The V end lost 7 bases, the J end lost 1 base, and 4 bases lay between the germline ends. The CDR3 is 12 residues long. The CDR3 bases are TGTGCCAGCACGGGGAACACCGGGGAGCTGTTTTTT. This codes for CASTGNTGELFF.

The chain employs TRBV3-1 (or the pseudogene TRBV3-2) and TRBJ1-2; D remains unclear. CDR1 is LGHDT and CDR2 is YNNKEL in the germline V gene (reference sequence). The CDR3 totals 13 residues. V lost 0 bases and J lost 6, with 8 bases in between. Here the CDR3 reads CASSQETVNGYTF. CDR3 nucleotide sequence: TGTGCCAGCAGCCAAGAAACTGTAAATGGCTACACCTTC.

V is TRBV3-1 (or the pseudogene TRBV3-2) and J is TRBJ2-5; D is ambiguous. V lost 0 bases, J lost 2 bases, and 10 bases lay in between. The CDR3 runs to 15 residues. Germline-derived CDR1 and CDR2 are LGHDT and YNNKEL (reference sequence). CDR3 loop: CASSQDKLPQETQYF. DNA for the CDR3: TGTGCCAGCAGCCAAGATAAACTACCTCAAGAGACCCAGTACTTC.

The gene calls are TRBV30 and TRBJ1-1, with a possible D match to TRBD1 (5 bases). CDR1 is GTSNPN, CDR2 SVGIG, per germline (reference sequence). V was trimmed by 3 bases and J by 4 bases, leaving 6 bases between them. This CDR3 is built from 11 residues. This CDR3 is CAWRTGTEAFF. The DNA for the CDR3 is TGTGCCTGGAGAACAGGCACTGAAGCTTTCTTT.

The chain combines TRBV5-4 with TRBJ1-4; a weak D match, TRBD1 (5 bases). V shed 0 bases and J shed 8 bases, with 11 bases lying between them. The length of the CDR3 is 14 residues. Germline lookup yields CDR1 SGHNT and CDR2 YYREEE (reference sequence). DNA of the CDR3: TGTGCCAGCAGCTTGGGACAGAGCGGGGAAAAACTGTTTTTT. Translated, it gives CASSLGQSGEKLFF.

This clone appeared once. The sample contains more than one DNA sequence encoding this CDR3. The chain combines TRBV6-2 or TRBV6-3 with TRBJ2-3, with a weak D call TRBD1 (5 bases). Trimming pared 1 base from V and 1 base from J, leaving 6 bases between. CDR1 is MNHEY, CDR2 SVGEGT, per germline. There are 14 residues in the CDR3. The CDR3, as DNA: TGTGCCAGCAGTTACTTACAGGGCACAGATACGCAGTATTTT. It yields the protein CASSYLQGTDTQYF.

The chain recombines TRBV11-2 with TRBJ2-1, with a possible D match to TRBD1 (6 bases). CDR1 is SGHAT and CDR2 is FQNNGV in the germline V gene. CDR3 length: 13 residues. V was pared by 4 bases and J by 6 bases, with 10 bases between. DNA for the CDR3: TGTGCCAGCAGCTCCCGACAGGTCAATGAGCAGTTCTTC. It yields the protein CASSSRQVNEQFF.

CDR3 nucleotide sequence: TGTGCCAGTAGTTTTGCTGGAGGAGCGAATGAGCAGTTCTTC. The encoded protein is CASSFAGGANEQFF. The chain is built from TRBV19 and TRBJ2-1, with D possibly matching TRBD2 (5 bases). The V end was cut by 5 bases, the J end by 7 bases, with 15 bases between. The germline CDR1 and CDR2 sequences are LNHDA and SQIVND (reference sequence). The CDR3 consists of 14 residues.

The chain uses TRBV6-5 and TRBJ2-7; tentatively, D is TRBD2 (6 bases). Trimming removed 5 bases at V and 4 bases at J, with 18 bases between. This CDR3 spans 15 amino acids. Germline V gene data show CDR1 as MNHEY and CDR2 as SVGAGI. The CDR3 sequence: CASSLSGGVEYEQYF. For the CDR3, the DNA is TGTGCCAGCAGTCTGTCGGGCGGGGTTGAATACGAGCAGTACTTC.

The chain joins TRBV10-3 to TRBJ2-3; TRBD2 agrees at 7 bases. Germline CDR1 reads ENHRY; CDR2 reads SYGVKD. This CDR3 contains 15 residues. V shed 3 bases, J shed 5 bases, and the junction held 8 bases outside the gene matches. The CDR3 spells CAISDGYGRGDTQYF. CDR3 nucleotides: TGTGCCATCAGTGACGGCTATGGGAGGGGAGATACGCAGTATTTT.

This clone was observed a single time. The genes are TRBV6-2 or TRBV6-3 and TRBJ2-7; the D gene is possibly TRBD1 (6 bases). CDR3 size: 15 residues. Germline CDR1 MNHEY, CDR2 SVGEGT. Trimming left V 2 bases short and J 3 bases short, with 14 bases between. CDR3 bases: TGTGCCAGCAGTTACGGGGGTCAGGGGCTCTACGAGCAGTACTTC. Protein product: CASSYGGQGLYEQYF.

The rearrangement uses TRBV6-5 and TRBJ1-2; unclear D gene. This CDR3 spans 14 amino acids. The ends were cut back, 2 bases at V and 6 bases at J, with 13 bases in the middle. The germline V gene has CDR1 MNHEY and CDR2 SVGAGI. CDR3 protein: CASSYLSQRDGYTF. CDR3 nucleotide sequence: TGTGCCAGCAGTTACCTATCCCAGAGGGATGGCTACACCTTC.

CDR3 nucleotides: TGCGCCAGCGGCCTGGAGGGGCGGGGGGGCCTGCTGATGAGGACAGATACGCAGTATTTT. This encodes CASGLEGRGGLLMRTDTQYF. The chain uses TRBV10-2 and TRBJ2-3, with 9 positions matching TRBD2. The CDR3 totals 20 residues. Germline V gives CDR1 WSHSY, CDR2 SAAADI. The junction had 24 bases not matched to a gene; V was cut back by 8 bases and J by 3 bases.

The CDR3 region is CASSQPTGDAAEAFF. The CDR3 DNA reads as TGCGCCAGCAGCCAGCCTACAGGGGACGCAGCTGAAGCTTTCTTT. This chain uses TRBV4-1 with TRBJ1-1; 7 bases align to TRBD1. CDR1 MGHRA and CDR2 YSYEKL come from the germline V gene. The CDR3 is 15 residues long. The J segment lost 6 bases and the V segment lost 3 bases, leaving 10 bases of the junction unmatched.

V gene TRBV5-5 combines with J gene TRBJ2-7; TRBD2 agrees at 14 bases. The CDR3 runs to 18 residues. The trim removed 3 bases at V and 0 bases at J, leaving 8 bases unmatched. Germline values: CDR1 SGHKS, CDR2 YYEKEE (reference sequence). DNA for the CDR3: TGTGCCAGCAGCTCGGGACTAGCGGGGGCCGAATACTCCTACGAGCAGTACTTC. Protein: CASSSGLAGAEYSYEQYF.

The chain is built from TRBV13 and TRBJ2-1; a weak D match, TRBD1 (6 bases). Germline CDR1 reads PRHDT; CDR2 reads FYEKMQ (reference sequence). The V end lost 3 bases, the J end lost 0 bases, and 12 bases lay between the germline ends. The CDR3 spans 16 residues. As DNA, the CDR3 is TGTGCCAGCAGCTTCCAGGGGTCGAGCTCCTACAATGAGCAGTTCTTC. Protein product: CASSFQGSSSYNEQFF.

The gene calls are TRBV5-1 and TRBJ2-2, with TRBD1 matching over 7 bases. CDR1 SGHRS and CDR2 YFSETQ come from the germline V gene. V trimming: 0 bases; J trimming: 1 base; junction bases outside the gene matches: 3. This CDR3 contains 16 residues. Written as DNA, the CDR3 is TGCGCCAGCAGCTTGGACTCAGGGGGGAACACCGGGGAGCTGTTTTTT. This sequence encodes CASSLDSGGNTGELFF.